The 32 T cell receptor beta chains below all came from one sample that was sequenced in a study of shared clonotypes between healthy human individuals. Sequenced by immunoSEQ multiplex PCR; TCRdb stores in-frame clones only, minus some. The sample holds 2 million to 3 million clones, 90% to 95% seen once. The sample was naive CD4+ T cells from PBMCs. Subset in this sample: CD45RA+ positively selected. These receptors were obtained from a man aged 18 to 35 in good health. Some clones in this sample may be carry-over from other donors' samples.

CDR3 bases: TGTGCCATCAGAGACTTCGACAGTAACACCGGGGAGCTGTTTTTT. It encodes CAIRDFDSNTGELFF. J is TRBJ2-2 and V is TRBV10-3; D may be TRBD1 (5 bases). This CDR3 contains 15 residues. V was shortened by 6 bases and J by 2 bases, with 13 bases between the two germline ends. CDR1 and CDR2 from the germline V gene are ENHRY and SYGVKD.

The chain employs TRBV6-5 and TRBJ2-5; no reliable D call. Per the germline V gene, CDR1 is MNHEY and CDR2 is SVGAGI. Trimming pared 2 bases from V and 0 bases from J, leaving 4 bases between. There are 13 residues in the CDR3. Here the CDR3 reads CASSYRDQETQYF. The CDR3 nucleotides read TGTGCCAGCAGTTACCGCGACCAAGAGACCCAGTACTTC.

The rearrangement joins TRBV5-1 to TRBJ2-5; a weak D match, TRBD2 (6 bases). In germline, CDR1 is SGHRS, CDR2 YFSETQ. This CDR3 is built from 14 residues. Between the trimmed V and J ends, which lost 6 bases and 2 bases, there was a span of 14 bases. The CDR3: CASNGGPGQETQYF. The CDR3 DNA reads TGCGCCAGCAATGGAGGGCCGGGTCAAGAGACCCAGTACTTC.

CDR3 in amino acids: CASSHATSGRVFLAKNIQYF. The CDR3 region has the DNA TGCGCCAGCAGCCACGCGACTAGCGGGAGGGTGTTTCTAGCCAAAAACATTCAGTACTTC. The chain employs TRBV4-1 and TRBJ2-4, with TRBD2 identical over 14 bases. CDR3 length equals 20 residues. V dropped 3 bases and J dropped 0; count of bases not matched to a gene: 10. CDR1 and CDR2 (germline): MGHRA, YSYEKL.

The chain is built from TRBV28 and TRBJ2-3, with 11 nucleotides matching TRBD2. The V and J ends lost 5 bases and 2 bases, in that order; junction bases with no gene match: 3. The CDR3 contains 15 residues. Germline CDR1 MDHEN, CDR2 SYDVKM. The CDR3 DNA reads as TGTGCCAGCAGTCCTAGCGGGAGGTTCACAGATACGCAGTATTTT. This encodes CASSPSGRFTDTQYF.

The table lists this clone with a count of one. The chain carries TRBV5-6 and TRBJ1-2, with 12 bases aligning to TRBD1. V trimming: 2 bases; J trimming: 7 bases; junction bases outside the gene matches: 6. The CDR3 covers 15 residues. CDR1 is SGHDT and CDR2 is YYEEEE in the germline V gene. CDR3 DNA sequence: TGTGCCAGCAGCTTCCCGGGACAGGGGGCGTTTGGCTACACCTTC. It encodes CASSFPGQGAFGYTF.

The chain recombines TRBV28 with TRBJ2-5; the match to TRBD2 covers 7 bases. Judging by the DNA end, TRBJ2-7 fits better; the J call may be wrong. This CDR3 has 13 residues. The germline V gene has CDR1 MDHEN and CDR2 SYDVKM. CDR3 DNA sequence: TGTGCCAGCAGTCTGACTAGCAGGTACGAGCAGTACTTC. Its translation is CASSLTSRYEQYF.

This clone occurred a few times. Other DNA sequences in this specimen translate into the identical CDR3. The chain combines TRBV27 with TRBJ1-1; the D gene is possibly TRBD1 (6 bases). CDR1 and CDR2 (germline): MNHEY, SMNVEV (reference sequence). This CDR3 region has 15 residues. V lost 3 bases and J lost 1, with 12 bases in between. The DNA for the CDR3 is TGTGCCAGCAGTTTGGGTGGGACACGGAACACTGAAGCTTTCTTT. Translating gives CASSLGGTRNTEAFF.

The chain links TRBV11-2 to TRBJ2-7; possibly TRBD1 for D (6 bases). Deletions cut 3 bases from V and 3 bases from J, with 18 bases between. The CDR3 runs to 16 residues. Per germline, CDR1 SGHAT and CDR2 FQNNGV. The CDR3: CASSFSGRGVFYEQYF. CDR3 sequence (DNA): TGTGCCAGCAGCTTTTCGGGCAGGGGAGTATTCTACGAGCAGTACTTC. The full variable domain, completed using reference TRBV11-2 and TRBJ2-7, is EAGVAQSPRYKIIEKRQSVAFWCNPISGHATLYWYQQILGQGPKLLIQFQNNGVVDDSQLPKDRFSAERLKGVDSTLKIQPAKLEDSAVYLCASSFSGRGVFYEQYFGPGTRLTVT.

The J gene is TRBJ1-2, the V gene TRBV5-1; D uncertain. The V end was cut by 4 bases, the J end by 1 base, with 8 bases between. The CDR3 has 13 residues. The germline gives CDR1 SGHRS, CDR2 YFSETQ. The CDR3 nucleotides are TGCGCCAGCAGCGCCGGTAGTAACTATGGCTACACCTTC. Its protein is CASSAGSNYGYTF.

This rearrangement joins TRBV5-8 to TRBJ1-1, with TRBD1 identical over 10 bases. The CDR3 has 15 residues. Germline-derived CDR1 and CDR2 are SGHTS and YDEGEE. After removal of 0 bases from V and 3 bases from J, the junction contained 2 bases not matched to a gene. The CDR3 spells CASSLVGQGYTEAFF. CDR3 coding DNA: TGTGCCAGCAGCTTGGTGGGACAGGGGTACACTGAAGCTTTCTTT.

J is TRBJ2-3 and V is TRBV6-1; the D gene is possibly TRBD1 (6 bases). Germline loops: CDR1 MNHNS, CDR2 SASEGT. The ends were cut back, 6 bases at V and 3 bases at J, with 16 bases in the middle. The CDR3 extends over 15 amino acids. The CDR3 DNA reads TGTGCCAGCAGGGAACAGACAGGAGTGACAGATACGCAGTATTTT. Protein sequence: CASREQTGVTDTQYF.

The V gene is TRBV6-6, the J gene TRBJ1-2; TRBD1 agrees at 7 bases. The CDR3 runs 12 residues. Germline V gene sequence: CDR1 MNHNY, CDR2 SVGAGI (reference sequence). The ends lost 6 bases at V and 6 bases at J; junction bases unmatched: 4. In DNA form, the CDR3 reads TGTGCCAGCAGCCTGGGGACAGATGGCTACACCTTC. Its protein is CASSLGTDGYTF.

The gene calls are TRBV7-8 and TRBJ2-7, with 7 positions matching TRBD1. In germline, CDR1 is SGHVS, CDR2 FQNEAQ. V shed 5 bases and J 3 bases; nucleotides not matched to a gene: 7. The CDR3 spans 14 residues. The CDR3 bases are TGTGCCAGCAGCCTAAGGGGGCAGGGCTACGAGCAGTACTTC. Translating it yields CASSLRGQGYEQYF.

The chain uses TRBV6-1 and TRBJ1-2; TRBD1 is a possible D gene (5 bases). The CDR3 covers 16 residues. CDR1 MNHNS and CDR2 SASEGT come from the germline V gene. Trimming took off 3 bases at V and 8 bases at J, with 22 bases between the two ends. In DNA form, the CDR3 reads TGTGCCAGCAGTGAGCCGGTAAGGGGAGGATATGGCGGCTACACCTTC. Translating gives CASSEPVRGGYGGYTF.

The gene calls are TRBV9 and TRBJ2-7; the D gene could be TRBD1 or TRBD2 (5 bases each). The V end was cut by 0 bases, the J end by 2 bases, with 9 bases between. In germline, CDR1 is SGDLS, CDR2 YYNGEE. The CDR3 runs to 14 residues. CDR3 coding DNA: TGTGCCAGCAGCGTAGGGGACGGGGCCTACGAGCAGTACTTC. Residues: CASSVGDGAYEQYF.

This clone was detected only once. This chain uses TRBV19 with TRBJ2-7; TRBD2 agrees at 10 bases. After removal of 4 bases from V and 4 bases from J, the junction contained 7 bases not matched to a gene. The CDR3 is 15 residues long. Germline CDR1 reads LNHDA; CDR2 reads SQIVND (reference sequence). The chain's CDR3 is CASSSSGTSVYEQYF. CDR3 DNA sequence: TGTGCCAGTAGTAGTAGCGGGACTAGCGTTTACGAGCAGTACTTC.

This sequence joins TRBV11-1 and TRBJ2-1, with D perhaps matching TRBD1 (6 bases). In germline, CDR1 is SGHAT, CDR2 FQDESV (reference sequence). The CDR3 length is 14 residues. The germline V and J ends were trimmed by 4 bases and 1 base, with 8 bases remaining between them. The CDR3 DNA follows: TGTGCCAGCAGCTCACAGGGTTCCTACAATGAGCAGTTCTTC. The encoded protein is CASSSQGSYNEQFF.

The table lists this clone with a count of one. V and J are TRBV7-3 and TRBJ2-2; 11 nucleotides agree with TRBD2. The germline CDR1 and CDR2 sequences are SGHTA and FQGTGA. The ends lost 3 bases at V and 1 base at J; junction bases unmatched: 7. This CDR3 spans 18 amino acids. This CDR3 reads CASSLYTSGSGNTGELFF. CDR3 bases: TGTGCCAGCAGCTTGTATACTAGCGGGAGCGGGAACACCGGGGAGCTGTTTTTT. The variable domain in full, completed from reference TRBV7-3 and TRBJ2-2, reads GAGVSQTPSNKVTEKGKYVELRCDPISGHTALYWYRQSLGQGPEFLIYFQGTGAADDSGLPNDRFFAVRPEGSVSTLKIQRTERGDSAVYLCASSLYTSGSGNTGELFFGEGSRLTVL.

The V gene is TRBV19, the J gene TRBJ1-1; possibly TRBD1 for D (5 bases). Trimming removed 4 bases from V and 1 base from J, with 10 bases in between. Germline V gene data show CDR1 as LNHDA and CDR2 as SQIVND (reference sequence). The CDR3 runs 14 residues. The CDR3 sequence is CASSKGRENTEAFF. CDR3 sequence (DNA): TGTGCCAGTAGTAAAGGCAGGGAGAACACTGAAGCTTTCTTT.

The gene calls are TRBV27 and TRBJ1-4; 10 bases map to TRBD1. The CDR3 has 15 residues. V shed 5 bases, J shed 7 bases, and the junction held 7 bases outside the gene matches. Germline V lookup: CDR1 MNHEY, CDR2 SMNVEV (reference sequence). The CDR3 sequence: CASSPGQGWGEKLFF. Here the CDR3 DNA reads TGTGCCAGCAGTCCGGGACAGGGGTGGGGTGAAAAACTGTTTTTT.

This chain connects TRBV27 to TRBJ2-2; 13 nucleotides match TRBD2. CDR3 length: 16 amino acids. The V and J ends lost 4 bases and 3 bases, in that order; junction bases with no gene match: 2. CDR1 is MNHEY and CDR2 is SMNVEV in the germline V gene (reference sequence). CDR3: CASSSLAGGHTGELFF. The DNA for the CDR3 is TGTGCCAGCAGTTCACTAGCGGGAGGGCACACCGGGGAGCTGTTTTTT.

As to this clone: The sample holds other DNA sequences that translate to the same CDR3. The chain has TRBV27 and TRBJ1-4; D ambiguous. The CDR3 covers 14 residues. V gave up 3 bases and J gave up 8 bases, with 13 bases separating them. The V gene's germline CDR1 is MNHEY and CDR2 SMNVEV (reference sequence). The CDR3 loop is CASSLGGLGEKLFF. CDR3 DNA sequence: TGTGCCAGCAGTTTGGGAGGCCTCGGGGAAAAACTGTTTTTT.

The CDR3: CASSLWREQYF. The CDR3 nucleotides read TGTGCCAGCAGCTTGTGGCGCGAGCAGTACTTC. This chain uses TRBV5-8 with TRBJ2-7; D is unresolved. This CDR3 has 11 amino acids. Germline V gives CDR1 SGHTS, CDR2 YDEGEE. Between the trimmed V and J ends, which lost 1 base and 6 bases, there was a span of 5 bases.

The gene calls are TRBV2 and TRBJ2-5; 8 nucleotides match TRBD1. The CDR3 has 15 amino acids. Germline CDR1 reads SNHLY; CDR2 reads FYNNEI. Trimming at V came to 8 bases and at J to 3 bases, leaving 11 bases not matched to a gene. The CDR3 bases are TGTGCCAGCCGGCGATATACAGGGGGAGAAGAGACCCAGTACTTC. Protein: CASRRYTGGEETQYF.

In regard to this clone: The same CDR3 can be traced to other DNA sequences in this sample. The chain joins TRBV7-3 to TRBJ2-6; D is undetermined. V was clipped by 1 base and J by 2 bases, with 3 bases between them. From germline, CDR1 is SGHTA and CDR2 FQGTGA. CDR3 length: 14 amino acids. This chain's CDR3 is CASSLIAGANVLTF. Here the CDR3 DNA reads TGTGCCAGCAGCTTAATAGCTGGGGCCAACGTCCTGACTTTC.

This chain connects TRBV27 to TRBJ2-7; D might be TRBD2 (6 bases). Trimming removed 5 bases from V and 3 bases from J, with 14 bases in between. The CDR3 is 14 residues long. CDR1 is MNHEY and CDR2 is SMNVEV in the germline V gene (reference sequence). The CDR3 nucleotides read TGTGCCAGCAGTATGGGGCGCGGGGTCTACGAGCAGTACTTC. Translation gives CASSMGRGVYEQYF.

The chain carries TRBV9 and TRBJ2-2; 9 nucleotides align to TRBD2. The CDR3 runs 16 residues. J was trimmed by 4 bases and V by 3 bases; bases with no gene match: 7. Germline V lookup: CDR1 SGDLS, CDR2 YYNGEE. The CDR3 loop reads CASSETSGLTTGELFF. For the CDR3, the DNA is TGTGCCAGCAGCGAAACTAGCGGGTTAACCACCGGGGAGCTGTTTTTT.

The rearrangement uses TRBV4-1 and TRBJ2-5; 14 nucleotides match TRBD2. The CDR3 extends over 17 amino acids. The V gene end was trimmed by 4 bases and the J gene end by 2 bases; junction bases not matched to a gene: 6. Looked up from germline, CDR1 is MGHRA and CDR2 is YSYEKL. In DNA form, the CDR3 reads TGCGCCAGCAGCCGGACTAGCGGGGGGATATCGCAAGAGACCCAGTACTTC. The encoded protein is CASSRTSGGISQETQYF.

This clone appeared once. The rearrangement uses TRBV2 and TRBJ1-1, with TRBD1 identical over 8 bases. This CDR3 has 13 amino acids. Per the germline V gene, CDR1 is SNHLY and CDR2 is FYNNEI. The junction had 5 bases not matched to a gene; V was cut back by 7 bases and J by 4 bases. CDR3 sequence: CASMRTGGTEAFF. CDR3 bases: TGTGCCAGCATGCGAACAGGGGGCACTGAAGCTTTCTTT.

This clone has only one observation. This sequence joins TRBV18 and TRBJ1-1; D is unresolved. Germline lookup yields CDR1 KGHSH and CDR2 LQKENI. V was cut by 4 bases and J by 0 bases, with 9 bases left in between. The CDR3 has 14 residues. The CDR3: CASSLLEMNTEAFF. The DNA for the CDR3 is TGTGCCAGCTCACTCCTCGAGATGAACACTGAAGCTTTCTTT. Full variable domain (missing parts from reference TRBV18 and TRBJ1-1): NAGVMQNPRHLVRRRGQEARLRCSPMKGHSHVYWYRQLPEEGLKFMVYLQKENIIDESGMPKERFSAEFPKEGPSILRIQQVVRGDSAAYFCASSLLEMNTEAFFGQGTRLTVV.

This clone was counted once. The chain joins TRBV4-1 to TRBJ2-7; D unclear. CDR3 length: 14 amino acids. Germline V CDR1 and CDR2: MGHRA, YSYEKL. Trimming pared 4 bases from V and 2 bases from J, leaving 12 bases between. The CDR3 protein is CASSPRSQAYEQYF. For the CDR3, the DNA is TGCGCCAGCAGCCCTCGAAGTCAGGCCTACGAGCAGTACTTC.